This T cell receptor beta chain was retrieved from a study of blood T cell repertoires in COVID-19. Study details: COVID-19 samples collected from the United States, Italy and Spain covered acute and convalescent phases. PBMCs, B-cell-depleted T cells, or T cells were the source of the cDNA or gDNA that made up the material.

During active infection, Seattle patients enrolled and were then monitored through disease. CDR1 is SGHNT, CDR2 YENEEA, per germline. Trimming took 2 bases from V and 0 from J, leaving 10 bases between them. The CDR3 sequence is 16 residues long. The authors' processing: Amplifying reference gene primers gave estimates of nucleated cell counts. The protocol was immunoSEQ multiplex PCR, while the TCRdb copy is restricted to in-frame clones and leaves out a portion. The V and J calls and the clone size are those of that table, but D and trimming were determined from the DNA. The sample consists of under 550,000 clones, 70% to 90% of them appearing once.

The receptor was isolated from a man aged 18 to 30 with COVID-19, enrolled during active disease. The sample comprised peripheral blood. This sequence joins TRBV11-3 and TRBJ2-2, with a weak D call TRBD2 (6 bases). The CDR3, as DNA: TGTGCCAGCAGCTTACTTCTAGCGCCGAACACCGGGGAGCTGTTTTTT. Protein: CASSLLLAPNTGELFF.